This is a list of T cell receptor beta chains from one sample in a study of T cell responses to AZD1222 COVID-19 vaccine. The assay was immunoSEQ multiplex PCR, and TCRdb's table has in-frame clones only and misses some. This table has approximately 150,000 clones, roughly 90% appearing once. This specimen was peripheral blood, taken on day 0 of AZD1222 vaccination. All receptors come from an adult in good health. Each CDR3 is given with its conserved first and last residue. A D gene is named only where the DNA matches it firmly. Size values are once, few and many counts, or a class for expanded clones, and some rows have none.

V gene,D gene,clone size,J gene,CDR3 DNA,CDR3 protein
TRBV10-3,-,-,TRBJ1-2,TGTGCCATCAGGAGGGGTCGTCCACAGGTCCGGGGGATAAATGGCTACACCTTC,CAIRRGRPQVRGINGYTF
TRBV6-2/TRBV6-3,-,few,TRBJ1-5,TGTGCCAGCAGTCGGGGAGGGGAGGTTCAGCCCCAGCATTTT,CASSRGGEVQPQHF
TRBV6-6,-,-,TRBJ2-7,TGTGCCAGCAGCCACCGGAGTCAGGGAGTCTACGAGCAGTACTTC,CASSHRSQGVYEQYF
TRBV28,-,-,TRBJ2-1,TGTGCCAGCAGGACCGACCTTCGGGGGAGTAGTTTCTACAATGAGCAGTTCTTC,CASRTDLRGSSFYNEQFF
TRBV11-2,TRBD2,-,TRBJ2-7,TGTGCCAGCAGCGTAGCGGGAGCCCTCTCCTACGAGCAGTACTTC,CASSVAGALSYEQYF
TRBV30,TRBD2,-,TRBJ2-7,TGTGCCTGGAGTGTGGGACTAGCGGGTTACGAGCAGTACTTC,CAWSVGLAGYEQYF
TRBV7-9,-,-,TRBJ2-7,TGTGCCAGCAGCTTAGTGGAAGTAATGGGCAGGGATTACTACGAGCAGTACTTC,CASSLVEVMGRDYYEQYF
TRBV19,TRBD2,-,TRBJ2-7,TGTGCCAGTAGTAAAGAGCGGGAGGGCTACGAGCAGTACTTC,CASSKEREGYEQYF
TRBV5-1,TRBD2,-,TRBJ2-2,TGCGCCAGCAGCTTGGAACTAGCGGGAGGAACCGGGGAGCTGTTTTTT,CASSLELAGGTGELFF
TRBV4-2,TRBD1,once,TRBJ1-2,TGTGCCAGCAGCCAAGATGGGACAGGGGAGAGAGGTGGCTACACCTTC,CASSQDGTGERGGYTF
TRBV6-4,-,once,TRBJ2-3,TGTGCCAGCAGTGAGGGGGGAGAGACAGATACGCAGTATTTT,CASSEGGETDTQYF
TRBV28,TRBD2,-,TRBJ2-1,TGTGCTGGGGCTAGCGGGTTGAATGAGCAGTTCTTC,CAGASGLNEQFF
TRBV7-3,-,-,TRBJ1-2,TGTGCCAGCAGCTTACACGGGGGGCGTTCTGATGGCTACACCTTC,CASSLHGGRSDGYTF
TRBV7-2,-,-,TRBJ1-4,TGTGCCAGCAGCTTAGTGGGGGCGAACGAAAAACTGTTTTTT,CASSLVGANEKLFF
TRBV5-1,-,few,TRBJ1-4,TGCGCCAGCAGCTTGGGTTTCGGGGTTCGGGAAAAACTGTTTTTT,CASSLGFGVREKLFF
TRBV12-3/TRBV12-4,TRBD1,-,TRBJ1-2,TGTGCCAGCCGCTCAGGGGGCGACTATGGCTACACCTTC,CASRSGGDYGYTF
TRBV5-1,TRBD1,-,TRBJ1-4,TGCGCCAGCAGCGTCGGCGGGACAGGGTTAGGAACTAATGAAAAACTGTTTTTT,CASSVGGTGLGTNEKLFF
TRBV11-3,-,-,TRBJ2-1,TGTGCCAGCAGCCCGGGGTCCAGGAACTACAATGAGCAGTTCTTC,CASSPGSRNYNEQFF
TRBV6-2/TRBV6-3,-,once,TRBJ1-2,TGTGCCAGCAGTTACCTCCCGGATGGCTACACCTTC,CASSYLPDGYTF
TRBV11-2,-,-,TRBJ2-3,TGTGCCAGCAGCTTGGGTCTGGGCACAGATACGCAGTATTTT,CASSLGLGTDTQYF
TRBV29-1,TRBD2,-,TRBJ2-1,TGCAGCGTCGAGCGGGAGGGCCATAATGAGCAGTTCTTC,CSVEREGHNEQFF
TRBV4-2,TRBD1,once,TRBJ1-2,TGTGCCAGCAGCCAAGGGTCAGGGGGCGGAGGTGGCTACACCTTC,CASSQGSGGGGGYTF
TRBV6-1,-,-,TRBJ1-5,TGTGCCAGCAGTGAACGGGGAGACGGTTTCAGGCCCCAGCATTTT,CASSERGDGFRPQHF
TRBV2,-,-,TRBJ2-7,TGTGCCAGCCTGGCTCGGTGGGGTGGGGAGCAGTACTTC,CASLARWGGEQYF